These T cell receptor beta chains were read from a single sample in a study of graft-versus-host responses after intestinal transplantation. Profiling relied on immunoSEQ multiplex PCR, and the TCRdb table lists in-frame clones only, not all of them. The sample lists more than 13,000 clones; roughly 68% were seen once. The material was ileum tissue, obtained around 720 days after intestinal transplantation. The receptors shown here come from a human patient who received an intestinal transplant, so some T cells may come from the graft donor. The CDR3 runs from the conserved cysteine through the conserved F or W. D genes are given only for firm matches. Clone size is not always given. Where it is, it says once, few, many or a class for expanded clones.

V gene,clone size,J gene,D gene,CDR3 DNA,CDR3 protein
TRBV19,few,TRBJ2-1,.,TGTGCCAGTAGTCCGTCGGGCGGGCTCTCCTACAATGAGCAGTTCTTC,CASSPSGGLSYNEQFF
TRBV5-4,.,TRBJ1-1,.,TGTGCCAGCAGCTGGGAGTGGGATAACACTGAAGCTTTCTTT,CASSWEWDNTEAFF
TRBV6-6,few,TRBJ2-5,TRBD1,TGTGCCAGTACCTCTCATCGGGACAGACCCCTCGGGCAGTACTTC,CASTSHRDRPLGQYF
TRBV4-1,.,TRBJ2-4,.,TGCGCCAGCAGCCAAGATCGCCCAGCCAAAAACATTCAGTACTTC,CASSQDRPAKNIQYF
TRBV11-2,.,TRBJ1-3,.,TGTGCCAGCAGCTTAGCACTGAGCTCTGGAAACACCATATATTTT,CASSLALSSGNTIYF
TRBV7-9,.,TRBJ1-2,.,TGTGCCAGCAGCTTAGATTGGGCCTCTGGTGGCTACACCTTC,CASSLDWASGGYTF
TRBV4-2,.,TRBJ2-3,.,TGTGCCAGCAGCCAAGATATTAGGACGGTCCCGGAGTACTCGCAGTATTTT,CASSQDIRTVPEYSQYF
TRBV6-6,.,TRBJ1-1,.,TGTGCCAGCACCAACAAGGCCACTGAAGCTTTCTTT,CASTNKATEAFF
TRBV25-1,.,TRBJ2-5,.,TGTGCCAGCAGTGGAACCGGGACCAGCTTTGAGGAGACCCAGTACTTC,CASSGTGTSFEETQYF
TRBV19,.,TRBJ1-1,TRBD1,TGTGCCAGTAGTGGGACAGGGCTGATGAACACTGAAGCTTTCTTT,CASSGTGLMNTEAFF
TRBV13,.,TRBJ2-7,.,TGTGCCAGCAGGCGACAGGGAGGAGGGTACGAGCAGTACTTC,CASRRQGGGYEQYF
TRBV7-2,.,TRBJ1-1,.,TGTGCCAGCAGCTTAGAAGCAGGGAGGGAAGCTTTCTTT,CASSLEAGREAFF
TRBV5-6,.,TRBJ1-4,.,TGTGCCAGCAGCGCAGGGTTGGCTAATGAAAAACTGTTTTTT,CASSAGLANEKLFF
TRBV5-1,.,TRBJ2-7,TRBD2,TGCGCCAGCAGCTTGACTAGCGGGAGCTACGAGCAGTACTTC,CASSLTSGSYEQYF
TRBV18,.,TRBJ1-4,.,TGTGCCAGCTCACCAGACAGGCTGCATGAAAAACTGTTTTTT,CASSPDRLHEKLFF
TRBV15,.,TRBJ2-1,TRBD2,TGTGCCACCAGCATGGGACTAGCGTACTACAATGAGCAGTTCTTC,CATSMGLAYYNEQFF
TRBV30,few,TRBJ1-6,.,TGTGCCTGGAGAGCGGAAAAGGGATCACCCCTCCACTTT,CAWRAEKGSPLHF
TRBV11-2,few,TRBJ1-6,TRBD1,TGTGCCAGCAGCACTCGACAGGGAAATAATTCACCCCTCCACTTT,CASSTRQGNNSPLHF
TRBV30,once,TRBJ2-1,TRBD2,TGTGCCTGGTCCGGGGGGACTAGCGGTTTGGAGCAGTTCTTC,CAWSGGTSGLEQFF
TRBV4-3,.,TRBJ1-2,.,TGCGCCAGCAGCCATGGCTACACCTTC,CASSHGYTF
TRBV18,.,TRBJ2-3,.,TGTGCCAGCTCAACGATGAGCACAGATACGCAGTATTTT,CASSTMSTDTQYF
TRBV6-4,.,TRBJ1-2,.,TGTGCCAGCAGTGAAGAAAATTTACTTAACTATGGCTACACCTTC,CASSEENLLNYGYTF
TRBV5-1,.,TRBJ1-1,.,TGCGCCAGCAGCTTGGGTACCTTTCTGAACACTGAAGCTTTCTTC,CASSLGTFLNTEAFF
TRBV14,.,TRBJ2-1,.,TGTGCCAGCAGCCAAGAACTAGTCTACAATGAGCAGTTCTTC,CASSQELVYNEQFF
TRBV4-1,.,TRBJ2-7,.,TGCGCCAGCAGCCAAGATGGGCGGCGGGGTTATGAGTCCGAGCAGTACTTC,CASSQDGRRGYESEQYF
TRBV2,once,TRBJ2-5,.,TGTGCCAGCAGTGGGACAGTTCAAGAGACCCAGTACTTC,CASSGTVQETQYF
TRBV7-2,.,TRBJ2-4,.,TGTGCCAGCAGTCAGGACAGCTTCAAAAACATTCAGTACTTC,CASSQDSFKNIQYF
TRBV18,.,TRBJ1-1,.,TGTGCCAGCTCACCACCGAATTGGCAAACTGAAGCTTTCTTT,CASSPPNWQTEAFF
TRBV6-4,.,TRBJ1-1,.,TGTGCCAGCAGTGACCGCTCGAACACTGAAGCTTTCTTT,CASSDRSNTEAFF
TRBV6-6,few,TRBJ1-4,TRBD1,TGTGCCAGCAGTGACAGGGAACTGTTTTTT,CASSDRELFF
TRBV10-3,.,TRBJ1-4,TRBD1,TGTGCCATCAGTGAGTCACAGGGGGCAGGGGAAAAACTGTTTTTT,CAISESQGAGEKLFF
TRBV2,.,TRBJ2-7,.,TGTGCCAGCAGTCTTTCAGGTGCCGGGGCACACGAGCAGTACTTC,CASSLSGAGAHEQYF
TRBV6-5,.,TRBJ2-2,TRBD2,TGTGCCAGCAGTTACGGCGGGAGGACCGGGGAGCTGTTTTTT,CASSYGGRTGELFF
TRBV4-1,.,TRBJ2-5,TRBD2,TGCGCCAGCAGCCAAGATTCGGCTAGCGGGGGATTACAAGAGACCCAGTACTTC,CASSQDSASGGLQETQYF
TRBV6-6,.,TRBJ1-2,.,TGTGCCAGCAGCCGCCGAGGACAGCTAAACTATGGCTACACCTTC,CASSRRGQLNYGYTF
TRBV18,.,TRBJ1-2,.,TGTGCCAGCTCACTGACCGACGGATTGTTCTATGGCTACACCTTC,CASSLTDGLFYGYTF
TRBV7-9,.,TRBJ2-3,.,TGTGCCAGCAAAGGGGAGGGCACAGATACGCAGTATTTT,CASKGEGTDTQYF
TRBV6-6,few,TRBJ1-4,.,TGTGCCAGCAGTTACCGGGACCTTGTGGAACTGTTTTTT,CASSYRDLVELFF
TRBV7-2,.,TRBJ2-7,.,TGTGCCAGCAGCTACAGCAGGCAAACCTACGAGCAGTACTTC,CASSYSRQTYEQYF
TRBV11-2,.,TRBJ2-6,.,TGTGCCAGCAGCTTAGGACAGTCCTCTGGGGCCAACGTCCTGACTTTC,CASSLGQSSGANVLTF
TRBV5-1,few,TRBJ2-5,TRBD1,TGCGCCAGCAGCTTGGGCCCCCTACAGGGGATGAGGACCCAGTACTTC,CASSLGPLQGMRTQYF
TRBV15,once,TRBJ2-5,TRBD2,TGTGCCACCAGCGAGCGGGAGGGCCGAGAGACCCAGTACTTC,CATSEREGRETQYF
TRBV27,few,TRBJ2-1,.,TGTGCCAGCAGTTTATCGGGCCCCGGGTACAATGAGCAGTTCTTC,CASSLSGPGYNEQFF
TRBV4-1,.,TRBJ2-7,TRBD1,TGCGCCAGCAGCCTTCACGGACAGGGCTACGAGCAGTACTTC,CASSLHGQGYEQYF
TRBV4-1,few,TRBJ1-2,TRBD1,TGCGCCAGCAGCCAAGAATGGACAGGCGGCTACACCTTC,CASSQEWTGGYTF
TRBV28,.,TRBJ1-1,TRBD1,TGTGCCAGCAGTTTTCCCGGGACAGCGAACACTGAAGCTTTCTTT,CASSFPGTANTEAFF
TRBV5-6,.,TRBJ2-3,.,TGTGCCAGCAGCTTGGTTTTTGGTTTTGCCACAGATACGCAGTATTTT,CASSLVFGFATDTQYF
TRBV11-2,few,TRBJ2-7,TRBD1,TGTGCCAGCAGCCCCAACCGACGGACAGGTCCCTACGAGCAGTACTTC,CASSPNRRTGPYEQYF
TRBV9,medium-sized,TRBJ2-3,.,TGTGCCAGCAGCGTAGGGGGCACAGATACGCAGTATTTT,CASSVGGTDTQYF
TRBV6-6,.,TRBJ2-5,TRBD2,TGTGCCAGCAGTTACCTCCTAGCGGGGAAGGGGACCCAGTACTTC,CASSYLLAGKGTQYF
TRBV6-5,once,TRBJ2-7,TRBD1,TGTGCCAGCTCCACAGGGGTTCAATTCTACGAGCAGTACTTC,CASSTGVQFYEQYF
TRBV25-1,.,TRBJ1-4,TRBD1,TGTGCCAGCAGGGACAGGGGGCGGCCTAATGAAAAACTGTTTTTT,CASRDRGRPNEKLFF
TRBV12-2,.,TRBJ2-7,.,TGTGCAAGTCGCTTAGTGGAAAGGAGCTCCTACGAGCAGTACTTC,CASRLVERSSYEQYF
TRBV4-1,few,TRBJ2-7,.,TGCGCCAGCAGCCTCGACCGGGGCTCCTACGAGCAGTACTTC,CASSLDRGSYEQYF